This is a list of T cell receptor beta chains from one sample in a study of graft-versus-host responses after intestinal transplantation. Method: immunoSEQ multiplex PCR; TCRdb's copy keeps in-frame clones and lacks some. The table lists tens of thousands of clones, 91% of them singletons, with approximately 0.1% in the top ten. Their cognate antigens are unknown. This sample comprised unstimulated CD4+ T cells sorted from spleen or lymph node cells, obtained before intestinal transplant. The receptors come from a human donor who received an intestinal transplant. CDR3s include the opening cysteine and the closing phenylalanine or tryptophan. A D gene is named only where the DNA matches it firmly. Rows may omit the clone size; those that give it use once, few, many or a size class.

J: TRBJ2-3; V: TRBV6-6; length: 12; size: -; D: -; DNA: TGTGCCAGCAGTTACAGCCCAGATACGCAGTATTTT; CDR3: CASSYSPDTQYF
J: TRBJ2-5; V: TRBV5-6; length: 15; size: -; D: TRBD2; DNA: TGTGCCAGCAGCGATACCGGGAGGGGAGGAGAGACCCAGTACTTC; CDR3: CASSDTGRGGETQYF
J: TRBJ1-2; V: TRBV19; length: 13; size: -; D: -; DNA: TGTGCCAGCCTAGGGGCCTACCTCTATGGCTACACCTTC; CDR3: CASLGAYLYGYTF
J: TRBJ2-2; V: TRBV7-6; length: 14; size: -; D: -; DNA: TGTGCCAGCAGCTTAGCGGAGAGCATTGGGGAGCTGTTTTTT; CDR3: CASSLAESIGELFF
J: TRBJ2-1; V: TRBV7-6; length: 17; size: -; D: TRBD1; DNA: TGTGCCAGCAGCTTAAACCGGGACAGGCGATCCTACAATGAGCAGTTCTTC; CDR3: CASSLNRDRRSYNEQFF
J: TRBJ1-5; V: TRBV23-1; length: 15; size: -; D: -; DNA: TGCGCCAGCAGAGTCAATTTGAGGGTTAATCAGCCCCAGCATTTT; CDR3: CASRVNLRVNQPQHF
J: TRBJ1-5; V: TRBV12-2; length: 15; size: -; D: -; DNA: TGTGCAAGTCGCTTAGGGGACAGAGTCAATCAGCCCCAGCATTTT; CDR3: CASRLGDRVNQPQHF
J: TRBJ1-1; V: TRBV30; length: 11; size: -; D: -; DNA: TGTGCCTGGACAGCCGGGACTATGGCTTTCTTT; CDR3: CAWTAGTMAFF
J: TRBJ2-6; V: TRBV27; length: 14; size: once; D: -; DNA: TGTGCCAGCAAGCCTTACTCTGGGGCCAACGTCCTGACTTTC; CDR3: CASKPYSGANVLTF
J: TRBJ2-7; V: TRBV7-2; length: 15; size: -; D: TRBD2; DNA: TGTGCCAGCAGACGAGCGGGGGGGAGCTCCTACGAGCAGTACTTC; CDR3: CASRRAGGSSYEQYF
J: TRBJ2-6; V: TRBV19; length: 17; size: -; D: -; DNA: TGTGCCAGTAGTATAGTAGGGACTTTCTCTGGGGCCAACGTCCTGACTTTC; CDR3: CASSIVGTFSGANVLTF
J: TRBJ1-2; V: TRBV5-6; length: 13; size: -; D: -; DNA: TGTGCCAGCAAGGGGTGGGGATGGTATGGCTACACCTTC; CDR3: CASKGWGWYGYTF
J: TRBJ1-2; V: TRBV5-1; length: 14; size: -; D: -; DNA: TGCGCCAGCAGCTTAGGAGGGGTCGGAAGTGGCTACACCTTC; CDR3: CASSLGGVGSGYTF
J: TRBJ2-7; V: TRBV6-5; length: 15; size: -; D: -; DNA: TGTGCCAGCAGTGCACGACAGGCTAAGGGATACGAGCAGTACTTC; CDR3: CASSARQAKGYEQYF
J: TRBJ2-2; V: TRBV30; length: 15; size: -; D: -; DNA: TGTGCCTGGAGTCCGCCGGGACACTACACCGGGGAGCTGTTTTTT; CDR3: CAWSPPGHYTGELFF
J: TRBJ1-4; V: TRBV9; length: 15; size: -; D: -; DNA: TGTGCCAGCAGTTCCACAGGGTCTGGTAATGAAAAACTGTTTTTT; CDR3: CASSSTGSGNEKLFF
J: TRBJ2-5; V: TRBV21-1; length: 13; size: -; D: -; DNA: TGTGCCAGCAGCAAATTTTCGGGGGAGACCCAGTACTTC; CDR3: CASSKFSGETQYF
J: TRBJ2-3; V: TRBV6-6; length: 15; size: few; D: -; DNA: TGTGCCAGCAGTACACGAAGGGGGAAGACAGATACGCAGTATTTT; CDR3: CASSTRRGKTDTQYF
J: TRBJ1-1; V: TRBV6-1; length: 15; size: -; D: -; DNA: TGTGCCAGCAGTGTCAGCGGTCTAATGAACACTGAAGCTTTCTTT; CDR3: CASSVSGLMNTEAFF
J: TRBJ2-3; V: TRBV7-9; length: 16; size: once; D: TRBD2; DNA: TGTGCCAGCAGCAAGACTAGCGGGGGCCTCACAGATACGCAGTATTTT; CDR3: CASSKTSGGLTDTQYF
J: TRBJ2-1; V: TRBV19; length: 13; size: -; D: TRBD1; DNA: TGTGCCAGTAGCGGACAGGGTCATAATGAGCAGTTCTTC; CDR3: CASSGQGHNEQFF
J: TRBJ1-2; V: TRBV6-5; length: 15; size: -; D: TRBD1; DNA: TGTGCCAGCAGTTACGTCGCGGGACAGGTTATGAGCTACACCTTC; CDR3: CASSYVAGQVMSYTF
J: TRBJ2-3; V: TRBV4-3; length: 16; size: -; D: -; DNA: TGCGCCAGCAGCCAAGGCCGCGGGGGCCGCACAGATACGCAGTATTTT; CDR3: CASSQGRGGRTDTQYF
J: TRBJ2-6; V: TRBV19; length: 17; size: once; D: -; DNA: TGTGCCAGCAGAACGGGAGGGGGCTCCTCTGGGGCCAACGTCCTGACTTTC; CDR3: CASRTGGGSSGANVLTF
J: TRBJ2-3; V: TRBV5-1; length: 15; size: -; D: -; DNA: TGCGCCAGCAGCTTGGCCCTTTCGGGGACAGATACGCAGTATTTT; CDR3: CASSLALSGTDTQYF
J: TRBJ1-5; V: TRBV27; length: 15; size: -; D: -; DNA: TGTGCCAGCAGTTTATCCTTCGGGTCTCATCAGCCCCAGCATTTT; CDR3: CASSLSFGSHQPQHF
J: TRBJ2-1; V: TRBV19; length: 15; size: -; D: TRBD1; DNA: TGTGCCAGTAGTATAGCACAGGGGCACTACAATGAGCAGTTCTTC; CDR3: CASSIAQGHYNEQFF
J: TRBJ2-3; V: TRBV6-6; length: 15; size: once; D: TRBD2; DNA: TGTGCCAGCAGAGGGACTAGCGGAAGAGCAGATACGCAGTATTTT; CDR3: CASRGTSGRADTQYF
J: TRBJ1-5; V: TRBV6-1; length: 14; size: -; D: -; DNA: TGTGCCAGCAGTGAAGCAGGGGGAAATCAGCCCCAGCATTTT; CDR3: CASSEAGGNQPQHF
J: TRBJ2-7; V: TRBV7-8; length: 15; size: -; D: -; DNA: TGTGCCAGCAGCACCCGGCAGGGCCGATCCTACGAGCAGTACTTC; CDR3: CASSTRQGRSYEQYF
J: TRBJ1-5; V: TRBV19; length: 17; size: -; D: -; DNA: TGTGCCAGTAGCCCCGATAACAGGGTGTATAGCAATCAGCCCCAGCATTTT; CDR3: CASSPDNRVYSNQPQHF
J: TRBJ1-1; V: TRBV7-9; length: 15; size: few; D: TRBD1; DNA: TGTGCCAGCAGCGCAACCGACAGGGGGGACACTGAAGCTTTCTTT; CDR3: CASSATDRGDTEAFF
J: TRBJ1-5; V: TRBV15; length: 14; size: -; D: -; DNA: TGTGCCACCAGCAGTGGACAGAGCAATCAGCCCCAGCATTTT; CDR3: CATSSGQSNQPQHF
J: TRBJ2-7; V: TRBV4-3; length: 15; size: once; D: -; DNA: TGCGCCAGCAGCCAAGCCCCAGCTAGCTCCTACGAGCAGTACTTC; CDR3: CASSQAPASSYEQYF
J: TRBJ2-3; V: TRBV5-1; length: 15; size: -; D: -; DNA: TGCGCCAGCAGCTTGGCAGTCAGGGGTACAGATACGCAGTATTTT; CDR3: CASSLAVRGTDTQYF
J: TRBJ2-7; V: TRBV9; length: 13; size: -; D: -; DNA: TGTGCCAGCAGCGTAGCCCCCACCTACGAGCAGTACTTC; CDR3: CASSVAPTYEQYF
J: TRBJ1-1; V: TRBV7-6; length: 13; size: -; D: -; DNA: TGTGCCAGCAGCTTAAAGCAAGACACTGAAGCTTTCTTT; CDR3: CASSLKQDTEAFF
J: TRBJ2-2; V: TRBV18; length: 16; size: -; D: TRBD2; DNA: TGTGCCAGCTCACCGGCAAGTAGCGGGGACACCGGGGAGCTGTTTTTT; CDR3: CASSPASSGDTGELFF
J: TRBJ1-2; V: TRBV19; length: 14; size: -; D: TRBD1; DNA: TGTGCCAGTAGCCTGGACAGGGGAGAATATGGCTACACCTTC; CDR3: CASSLDRGEYGYTF
J: TRBJ2-7; V: TRBV18; length: 13; size: -; D: -; DNA: TGTGCCAGCTCACCGACAGGAGCCTACGAGCAGTACTTC; CDR3: CASSPTGAYEQYF
J: TRBJ2-7; V: TRBV5-1; length: 17; size: -; D: TRBD1; DNA: TGCGCCAGCAGCTCCTACACAGCCGGGACAGAAGGCTACGAGCAGTACTTC; CDR3: CASSSYTAGTEGYEQYF